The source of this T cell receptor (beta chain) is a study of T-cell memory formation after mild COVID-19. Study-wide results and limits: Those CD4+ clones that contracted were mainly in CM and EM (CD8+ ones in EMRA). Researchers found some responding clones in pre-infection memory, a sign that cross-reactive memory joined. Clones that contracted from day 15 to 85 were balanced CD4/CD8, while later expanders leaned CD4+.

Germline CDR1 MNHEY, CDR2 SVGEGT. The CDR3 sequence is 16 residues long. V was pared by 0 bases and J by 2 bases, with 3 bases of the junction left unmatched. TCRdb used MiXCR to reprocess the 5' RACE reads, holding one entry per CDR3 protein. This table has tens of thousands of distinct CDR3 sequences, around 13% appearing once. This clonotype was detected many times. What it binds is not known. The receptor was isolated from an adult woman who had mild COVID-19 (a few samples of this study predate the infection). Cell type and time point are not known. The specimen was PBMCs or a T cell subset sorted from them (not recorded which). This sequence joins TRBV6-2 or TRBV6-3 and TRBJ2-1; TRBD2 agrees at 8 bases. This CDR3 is CASSYSGTRTYNEQFF. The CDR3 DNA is TGTGCCAGCAGTTACTCCGGGACTAGAACCTACAATGAGCAGTTCTTC.